The TCR beta chain described here comes from a study of tumor and adjacent non-tumor tissue in lung cancer. Overall study context: The cohort had roughly 11 adenocarcinoma, 2 squamous cell and 1 small cell patients.

The template was RNA from unsorted bulk tissue. This non-tumor lung sample came from over 3 cm beyond the tumor edge. CDR3 size: 14 residues. CDR1 and CDR2 from the germline V gene are SGHAT and FQNNGV. V was shortened by 5 bases and J by 4 bases, with 15 bases between the two germline ends. TCRbeta libraries were built with three rounds of nested PCR, modified from ARM-PCR. One entry per CDR3 protein results from TCRdb running MiXCR on the multiplex PCR reads. The sample includes about 90,000 distinct CDR3 sequences, around 76% of them seen just once. V gene TRBV11-2 combines with J gene TRBJ2-7, with no clear D. The specimen sequenced was distant non-tumor lung tissue. This receptor was identified in a woman aged 50 to 60 with non-small cell lung cancer. The CDR3 DNA sequence: TGTGCCAGCAGCCTGACGGTCACTACATACGAGCAGTACTTC. Translating it yields CASSLTVTTYEQYF.